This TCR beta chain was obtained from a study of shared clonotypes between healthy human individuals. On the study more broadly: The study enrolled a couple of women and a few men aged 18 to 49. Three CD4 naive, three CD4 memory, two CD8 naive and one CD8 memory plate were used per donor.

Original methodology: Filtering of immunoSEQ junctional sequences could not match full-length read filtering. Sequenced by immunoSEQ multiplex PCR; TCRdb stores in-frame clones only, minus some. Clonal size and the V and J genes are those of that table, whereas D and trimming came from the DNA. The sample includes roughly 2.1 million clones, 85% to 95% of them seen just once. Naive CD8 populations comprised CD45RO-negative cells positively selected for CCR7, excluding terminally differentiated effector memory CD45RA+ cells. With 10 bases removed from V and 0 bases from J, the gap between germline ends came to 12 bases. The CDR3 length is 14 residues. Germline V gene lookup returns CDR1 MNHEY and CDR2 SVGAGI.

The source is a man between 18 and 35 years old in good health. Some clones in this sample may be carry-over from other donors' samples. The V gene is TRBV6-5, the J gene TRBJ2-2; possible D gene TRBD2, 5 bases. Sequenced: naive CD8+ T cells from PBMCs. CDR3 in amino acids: CATTGGPNTGELFF. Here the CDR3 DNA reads TGTGCCACCACCGGAGGCCCGAACACCGGGGAGCTGTTTTTT.